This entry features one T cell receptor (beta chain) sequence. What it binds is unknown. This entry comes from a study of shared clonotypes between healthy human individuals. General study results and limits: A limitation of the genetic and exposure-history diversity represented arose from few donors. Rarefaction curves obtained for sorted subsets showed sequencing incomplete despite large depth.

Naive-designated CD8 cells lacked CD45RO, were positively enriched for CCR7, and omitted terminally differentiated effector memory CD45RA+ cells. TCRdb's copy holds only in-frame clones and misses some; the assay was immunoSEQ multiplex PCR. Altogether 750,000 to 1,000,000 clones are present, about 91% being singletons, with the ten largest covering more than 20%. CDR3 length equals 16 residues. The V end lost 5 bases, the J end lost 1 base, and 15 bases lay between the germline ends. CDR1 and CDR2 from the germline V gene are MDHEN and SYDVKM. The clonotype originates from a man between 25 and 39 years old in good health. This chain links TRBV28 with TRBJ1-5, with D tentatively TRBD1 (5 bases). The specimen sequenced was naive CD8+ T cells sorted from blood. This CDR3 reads CASSKPGGWSNQPQHF. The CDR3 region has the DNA TGTGCCAGCAGTAAGCCGGGGGGTTGGAGCAATCAGCCCCAGCATTTT.